The 14 T cell receptor beta chains below all came from one sample that was sequenced in a study of T cells in localized non-small cell lung cancer. Profiled with immunoSEQ multiplex PCR; TCRdb holds only in-frame clones, not every one. The sample holds approximately 2,700 clones, about 28% seen once. Sequencing was performed on lung tumor tissue, taken before any cancer treatment. The receptors come from a man between 40 and 70 years old with stage II squamous cell lung carcinoma.

This clone has just a few counts. The chain has TRBV6-8 and TRBJ1-1; TRBD1 matches at 7 bases. With V trimmed by 5 bases and J by 9 bases, 6 bases remained unmatched. The CDR3 is 12 residues long. CDR1 is MNHGY, CDR2 SAAAGT, per germline. For the CDR3, the DNA is TGTGCCAGCAGTGAGGAGGGACAGAAAGCTTTCTTT. It yields the protein CASSEEGQKAFF.

The chain is built from TRBV6-8 and TRBJ2-7, with no clear D. The CDR3 is 15 amino acids. V was shortened by 0 bases and J by 4 bases, with 13 bases between the two germline ends. Germline loops: CDR1 MNHGY, CDR2 SAAAGT. This CDR3 reads CASSYSTGNDYEQYF. The CDR3 DNA is TGTGCCAGCAGTTACTCGACTGGGAATGATTACGAGCAGTACTTC.

This sequence joins TRBV10-1 and TRBJ2-7; unclear D gene. The V gene's germline CDR1 is WNHNN and CDR2 SYGVQD (reference sequence). Trimming took off 2 bases at V and 5 bases at J, with 19 bases between the two ends. The CDR3 is 16 amino acids. Written as DNA, the CDR3 is TGCGCCAGCAGTGAGGTCGTTGCACACCGTCGGGACGAGCAGTACTTC. Protein sequence: CASSEVVAHRRDEQYF.

The chain joins TRBV5-1 to TRBJ2-1; TRBD2 matches 10 bases. The CDR3 is 14 amino acids. Germline V CDR1 and CDR2: SGHRS, YFSETQ. With V trimmed by 7 bases and J by 5 bases, 6 bases remained unmatched. CDR3 residues: CASRYGLADNEQFF. CDR3 nucleotides: TGCGCCAGCCGCTACGGACTAGCGGACAATGAGCAGTTCTTC.

V and J are TRBV6-8 and TRBJ2-7; 11 positions match TRBD1. The V and J ends lost 10 bases and 4 bases, in that order; junction bases with no gene match: 9. This CDR3 has 14 amino acids. Germline V gene sequence: CDR1 MNHGY, CDR2 SAAAGT. The CDR3 spells CAISPGTGGYEQYF. The CDR3 DNA is TGTGCCATCAGCCCCGGGACAGGGGGATACGAGCAGTACTTC.

The V gene is TRBV11-3, the J gene TRBJ2-3, with D tentatively TRBD2 (6 bases). CDR3 length equals 14 residues. Germline CDR1 is SGHNT and CDR2 is YENEEA. V was pared by 1 base and J by 4 bases, with 9 bases between. The CDR3 DNA reads as TGTGCCAGCAGCTTAGGTGGGGGGTCAGATACGCAGTATTTT. As protein: CASSLGGGSDTQYF.

The chain carries TRBV14 and TRBJ2-5, with TRBD2 matching 7 bases. This CDR3 comprises 15 residues. V lost 3 bases to trimming and J lost 1 base; unmatched junction nucleotides: 5. Germline V gene lookup returns CDR1 SGHDN and CDR2 FVKESK. The CDR3 bases are TGTGCCAGCAGCCATCTGGCGGGGGTCCAAGAGACCCAGTACTTC. Its protein product is CASSHLAGVQETQYF.

The rearrangement uses TRBV11-3 and TRBJ2-1; 9 positions agree with TRBD2. The CDR3 extends over 16 amino acids. Per germline, CDR1 SGHNT and CDR2 YENEEA. The ends lost 2 bases at V and 3 bases at J; junction bases unmatched: 5. For the CDR3, the DNA is TGTGCCAGCAGCTTAAGGCTAGCGGGGATCTACAATGAGCAGTTCTTC. This gives the protein CASSLRLAGIYNEQFF. Supplemented by reference TRBV11-3 and TRBJ2-1, the full variable domain reads EAGVVQSPRYKIIEKKQPVAFWCNPISGHNTLYWYLQNLGQGPELLIRYENEEAVDDSQLPKDRFSAERLKGVDSTLKIQPAELGDSAVYLCASSLRLAGIYNEQFFGPGTRLTVL.

This clone has only a few counts. The chain employs TRBV10-2 and TRBJ2-3; TRBD1 aligns across 7 bases. This CDR3 has 16 amino acids. Germline assignment: CDR1 WSHSY and CDR2 SAAADI. The V segment lost 5 bases and the J segment 1 base; nucleotides outside the gene matches: 9. CDR3 nucleotides: TGCGCCAGCAGTCCAGTCCGACAGGGAGGCACAGATACGCAGTATTTT. Translated: CASSPVRQGGTDTQYF.

The chain uses TRBV18 and TRBJ2-2, with D perhaps TRBD2 (6 bases). Germline V gives CDR1 KGHSH, CDR2 LQKENI. The germline V and J ends were trimmed by 0 bases and 4 bases, with 12 bases remaining between them. The CDR3 extends over 16 amino acids. The DNA of the CDR3 is TGTGCCAGCTCACCACCCCTTGCGGGGTCCACCGGGGAGCTGTTTTTT. It codes for CASSPPLAGSTGELFF.

This chain connects TRBV6-7 to TRBJ1-6; 8 nucleotides agree with TRBD1. TRBV6-7 is labeled an ORF, and its function is uncertain. The CDR3 is 16 amino acids. V trimming: 6 bases; J trimming: 1 base; junction bases outside the gene matches: 5. CDR3 in DNA: TGTGCCAGCAGACCGGGACAGGAGTCCTATAATTCACCCCTCCACTTT. Translated: CASRPGQESYNSPLHF.

This clone was observed a few times. The rearrangement joins TRBV4-1 to TRBJ1-1; weak D call: TRBD1 (5 bases). This CDR3 is 17 amino acids long. Germline V gene lookup returns CDR1 MGHRA and CDR2 YSYEKL. V lost 0 bases to trimming and J lost 3 bases, with 17 bases between them. DNA of the CDR3: TGCGCCAGCAGCCAAGATTGGGCCCGGCAGGGAGACACTGAAGCTTTCTTT. This gives the protein CASSQDWARQGDTEAFF.

This clone was observed once. J is TRBJ1-4 and V is TRBV5-1; D gene uncertain. The CDR3 has 15 amino acids. Germline CDR1 and CDR2: SGHRS and YFSETQ. Trimming cost V 0 bases and J 2 bases, with 8 bases left between them. The CDR3 region is CASSLGVRTNEKLFF. The CDR3 DNA is TGCGCCAGCAGCTTGGGGGTGAGGACTAATGAAAAACTGTTTTTT.

The chain recombines TRBV6-8 with TRBJ2-2, with 7 bases identical to TRBD2. V shed 8 bases, J shed 4 bases, and the junction held 7 bases outside the gene matches. CDR3 length: 14 amino acids. Germline CDR1 is MNHGY and CDR2 is SAAAGT. The DNA for the CDR3 is TGTGCCAGCCGGGGACTACTACTCACCGGGGAGCTGTTTTTT. It specifies CASRGLLLTGELFF.